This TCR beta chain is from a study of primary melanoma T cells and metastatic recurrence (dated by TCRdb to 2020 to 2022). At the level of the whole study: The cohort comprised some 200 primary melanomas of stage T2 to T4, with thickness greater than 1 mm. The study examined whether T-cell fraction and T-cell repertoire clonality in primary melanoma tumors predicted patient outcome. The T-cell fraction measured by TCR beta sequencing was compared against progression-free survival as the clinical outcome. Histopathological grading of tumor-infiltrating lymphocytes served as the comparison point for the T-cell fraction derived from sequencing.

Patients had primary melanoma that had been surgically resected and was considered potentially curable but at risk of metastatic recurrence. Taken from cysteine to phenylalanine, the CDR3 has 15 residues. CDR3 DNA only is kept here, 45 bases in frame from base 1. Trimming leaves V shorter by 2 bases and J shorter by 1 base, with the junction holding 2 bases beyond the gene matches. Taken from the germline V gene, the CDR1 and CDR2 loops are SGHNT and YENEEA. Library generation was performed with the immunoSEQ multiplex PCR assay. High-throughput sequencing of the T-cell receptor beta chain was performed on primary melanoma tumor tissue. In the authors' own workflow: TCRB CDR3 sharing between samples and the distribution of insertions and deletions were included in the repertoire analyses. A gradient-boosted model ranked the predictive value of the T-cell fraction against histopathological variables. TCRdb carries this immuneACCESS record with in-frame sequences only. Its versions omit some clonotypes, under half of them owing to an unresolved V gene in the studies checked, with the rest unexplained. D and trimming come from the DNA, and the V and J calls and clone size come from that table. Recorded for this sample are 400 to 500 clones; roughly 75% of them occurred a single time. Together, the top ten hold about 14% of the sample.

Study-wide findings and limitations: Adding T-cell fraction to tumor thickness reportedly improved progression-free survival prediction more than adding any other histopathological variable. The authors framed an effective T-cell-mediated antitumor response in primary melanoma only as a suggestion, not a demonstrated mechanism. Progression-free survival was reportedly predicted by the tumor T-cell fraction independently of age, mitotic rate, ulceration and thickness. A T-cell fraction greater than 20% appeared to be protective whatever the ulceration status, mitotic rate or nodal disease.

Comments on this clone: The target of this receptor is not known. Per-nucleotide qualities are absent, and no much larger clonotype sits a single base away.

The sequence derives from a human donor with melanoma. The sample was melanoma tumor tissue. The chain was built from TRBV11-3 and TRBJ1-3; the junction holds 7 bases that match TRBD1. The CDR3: CASSLRGQSGNTIYF. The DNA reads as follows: TGTGCCAGCAGCTTAAGGGGGCAGTCTGGAAACACCATATATTTT.